This record concerns one T cell receptor beta chain sequence. The CDR3 consists of 13 residues. V was trimmed by 0 bases and J by 2 bases, leaving 4 bases between them. Per germline, CDR1 MNHEY and CDR2 SMNVEV (reference sequence). These data come from a study of blood T cell repertoires in COVID-19. Whole-study context: The samples span acute and convalescent COVID-19 from the United States, Italy and Spain.

Repertoires were generated with immunoSEQ multiplex PCR, while TCRdb's copy carries only in-frame clones and drops some. The sample carries 450,000 to 500,000 clones, about 90% recorded once. Participants spanned ages roughly 18 to 95 years and resided in 20 to 30 US areas. The chain has TRBV27 and TRBJ1-1, with D unresolved. The TCR comes from a woman younger than 30 who had recovered from COVID-19. What was sequenced was PBMCs or T cells enriched from blood (not recorded which). CDR3 amino acids: CASSLSLNTEAFF. DNA of the CDR3: TGTGCCAGCAGTTTATCCCTTAACACTGAAGCTTTCTTT.